This T cell receptor (beta chain) comes out of a study of blood T cells in healthy people across ages. Points on this clonotype: Its antigen is still unknown.

A second PCR, run for roughly 7 to 12 cycles, used a sample-barcoded 5' primer plus a J-beta primer mix. TCRdb reanalysed the 5' RACE reads using MiXCR and keeps one entry per CDR3 protein. This table has 2 million or so distinct CDR3 sequences, 49% appearing once. Study-wide results and limits: Observed TCR beta diversity showed a strong correlation with the percentage of naive T cells as measured by flow cytometry.

The sequenced sample was blood. This receptor was taken from a woman between 40 and 55 years old in good health.

The DNA of the CDR3 is TGTGCCAGCAGTTTCAATCTCGATCTGGAGCAGTTCTTC. As protein: CASSFNLDLEQFF. The chain couples TRBV12-3 or TRBV12-4 to TRBJ2-1; D is undetermined. This CDR3 has 13 residues. The ends were cut back, 3 bases at V and 10 bases at J, with 13 bases in the middle.